The clone carrying this T cell receptor beta chain appeared once. Its ends do not fully match the called genes, so a read error is possible. From germline, CDR1 is SNHLY and CDR2 FYNNEI. The CDR3 is made up of 14 amino acids. Profiling relied on immunoSEQ multiplex PCR, and the TCRdb table lists in-frame clones only, not all of them. The table lists roughly 230,000 clones, approximately 83% of them singletons, with approximately 4.4% in the top ten. The entry originates in a study of blood T cell repertoires in COVID-19. In the study overall: Sites in the United States, Italy and Spain provided acute and convalescent COVID-19 samples. PBMCs, B-cell-depleted T cells, or T cells provided the cDNA or gDNA that made up the material.

The source of this sequence is a man aged 50-59 years with active or convalescent COVID-19. V and J are TRBV2 and TRBJ2-2; a weak D match, TRBD2 (5 bases). Sequenced sample: peripheral blood. CDR3 amino acids: CVSKKEVDTGELFF. In DNA, the CDR3 is TGTGTCAGCAAGAAGGAGGTGGACACCGGGGAGCTGTTTTTT.